The 5 T cell receptor beta chains in this list originate from one sample, sequenced in a study of CD8 T cells in Susac syndrome. A quantity of 0.5 to 1 ug RNA underwent reverse transcription using random hexamers. TCRdb re-derived calls from the immunoSEQ multiplex PCR reads in MiXCR, one entry per CDR3 protein. There are about 280,000 distinct CDR3 sequences in the sample; roughly 84% occur only once, and over 0.09% lies in the top ten. The sample consisted of CD8+ T cells from PBMCs. The receptor source for this set is a human donor with multiple sclerosis.

The chain links TRBV27 to TRBJ2-7, with D possibly called TRBD1 or TRBD2 (5 bases each). The CDR3 runs to 16 residues. The V gene lost 5 bases and the J gene lost 1 base, with 18 bases spanning the gap. The V gene's germline CDR1 is MNHEY and CDR2 SMNVEV (reference sequence). CDR3 coding DNA: TGTGCCAGCAGTCCCTCGGCCGGGACGGCTTCCTACGAGCAGTACTTC. Protein sequence: CASSPSAGTASYEQYF.

In its sample, this clonotype was seen once. J is TRBJ2-7 and V is TRBV7-8; D may match TRBD1 or TRBD2 (6 bases each). Per germline, CDR1 SGHVS and CDR2 FQNEAQ. The length of the CDR3 is 21 residues. Trimming left V 5 bases short and J 3 bases short, with 35 bases between. CDR3: CASSPPSTSPSGGVRIYEQYF. CDR3 coding DNA: TGTGCCAGCAGCCCCCCCTCGACCTCCCCTTCCGGGGGCGTACGCATCTACGAGCAGTACTTC.

Points on this clonotype: One end of the junction is discordant with germline, which a read error may explain. The chain has TRBV27 and TRBJ2-7, with 8 bases aligning to TRBD2. Germline V gene sequence: CDR1 MNHEY, CDR2 SMNVEV (reference sequence). The CDR3 loop spans 14 amino acids. Here the CDR3 DNA reads TGCGCTTACTTCGGGGCGGGAGGTCCCCACGAGCAGTACTTC. It is translated as CAYFGAGGPHEQYF.

The gene calls are TRBV28 and TRBJ2-3; D not certain. Germline V gene sequence: CDR1 MDHEN, CDR2 SYDVKM. Deletions cut 10 bases from V and 6 bases from J, with 32 bases between. The CDR3 has 18 residues. The CDR3 DNA follows: TGTGCCACCTATACCCCTCGTGAGAGCTTCCAAAGATCCGATACGCAGTATTTT. Encoded protein: CATYTPRESFQRSDTQYF.

This chain links TRBV6-5 with TRBJ2-1; 8 bases align to TRBD1. V dropped 6 bases and J dropped 8; count of bases not matched to a gene: 15. This CDR3 region has 16 residues. The germline CDR1 and CDR2 sequences are MNHEY and SVGAGI. For the CDR3, the DNA is TGTGCCAGCAGGTACGCCGGGACAGGCCGGACGGATGAGCAGTTCTTC. Translating gives CASRYAGTGRTDEQFF.